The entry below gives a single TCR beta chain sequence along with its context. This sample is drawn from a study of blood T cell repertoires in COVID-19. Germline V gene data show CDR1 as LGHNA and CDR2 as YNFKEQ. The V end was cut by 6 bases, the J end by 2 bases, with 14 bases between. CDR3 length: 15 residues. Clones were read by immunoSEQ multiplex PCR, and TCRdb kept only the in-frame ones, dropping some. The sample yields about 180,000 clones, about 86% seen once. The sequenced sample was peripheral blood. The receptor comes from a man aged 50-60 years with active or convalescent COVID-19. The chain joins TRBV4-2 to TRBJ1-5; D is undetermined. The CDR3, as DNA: TGTGCCAGCAGTTCGAGGGAGGGAGGCAATCAGCCCCAGCATTTT. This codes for CASSSREGGNQPQHF.